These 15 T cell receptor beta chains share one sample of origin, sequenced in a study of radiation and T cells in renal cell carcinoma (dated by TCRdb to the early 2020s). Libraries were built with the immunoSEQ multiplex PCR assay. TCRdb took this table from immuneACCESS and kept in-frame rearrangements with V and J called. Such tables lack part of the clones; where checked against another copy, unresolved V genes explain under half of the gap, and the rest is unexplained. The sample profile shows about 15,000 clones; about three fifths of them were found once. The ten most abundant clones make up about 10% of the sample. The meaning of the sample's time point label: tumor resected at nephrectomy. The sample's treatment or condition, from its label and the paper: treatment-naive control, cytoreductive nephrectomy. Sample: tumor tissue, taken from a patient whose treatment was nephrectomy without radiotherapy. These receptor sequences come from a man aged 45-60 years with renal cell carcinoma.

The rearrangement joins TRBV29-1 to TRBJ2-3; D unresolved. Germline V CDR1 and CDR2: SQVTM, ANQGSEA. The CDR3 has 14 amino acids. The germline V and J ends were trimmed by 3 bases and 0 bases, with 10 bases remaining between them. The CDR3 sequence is CSVEQVISTDTQYF. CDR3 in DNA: TGCAGCGTTGAGCAGGTGATCAGCACAGATACGCAGTATTTT.

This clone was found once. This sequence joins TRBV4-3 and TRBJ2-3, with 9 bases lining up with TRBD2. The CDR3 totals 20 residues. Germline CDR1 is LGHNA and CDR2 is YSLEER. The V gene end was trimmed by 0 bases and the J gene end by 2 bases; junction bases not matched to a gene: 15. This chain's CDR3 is CASSQDPGWLAGLITDTQYF. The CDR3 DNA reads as TGCGCCAGCAGCCAAGATCCCGGTTGGCTAGCGGGGCTAATCACAGATACGCAGTATTTT.

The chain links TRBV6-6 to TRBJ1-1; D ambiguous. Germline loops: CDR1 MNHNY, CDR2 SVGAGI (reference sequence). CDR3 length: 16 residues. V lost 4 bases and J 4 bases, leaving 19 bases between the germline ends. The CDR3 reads CASSSSVRGPGTEAFF. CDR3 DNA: TGTGCCAGCAGTTCCAGCGTCCGAGGGCCGGGCACTGAAGCTTTCTTT.

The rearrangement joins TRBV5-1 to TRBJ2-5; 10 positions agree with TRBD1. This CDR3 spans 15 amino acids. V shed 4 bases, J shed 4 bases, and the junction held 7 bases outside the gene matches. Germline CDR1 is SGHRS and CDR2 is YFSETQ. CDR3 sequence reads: CASSKSTGGAETQYF. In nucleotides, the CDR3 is TGCGCCAGCAGCAAGTCGACAGGGGGCGCAGAGACCCAGTACTTC.

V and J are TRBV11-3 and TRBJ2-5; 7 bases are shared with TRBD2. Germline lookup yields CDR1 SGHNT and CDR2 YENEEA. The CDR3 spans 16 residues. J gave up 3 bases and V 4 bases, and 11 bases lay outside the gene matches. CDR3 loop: CASSSYLAEPKETQYF. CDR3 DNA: TGTGCCAGCAGCTCATATCTAGCGGAGCCGAAAGAGACCCAGTACTTC.

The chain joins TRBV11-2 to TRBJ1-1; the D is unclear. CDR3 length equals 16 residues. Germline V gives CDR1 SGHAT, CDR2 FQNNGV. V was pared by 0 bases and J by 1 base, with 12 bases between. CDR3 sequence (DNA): TGTGCCAGCAGCTTAGAATTCGGGCGGAAGAACACTGAAGCTTTCTTT. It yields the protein CASSLEFGRKNTEAFF.

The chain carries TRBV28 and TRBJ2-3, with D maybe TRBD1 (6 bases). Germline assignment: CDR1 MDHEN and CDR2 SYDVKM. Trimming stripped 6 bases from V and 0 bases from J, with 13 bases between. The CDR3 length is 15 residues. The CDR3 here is CASSQGSGSTDTQYF. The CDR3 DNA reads TGTGCCAGCAGCCAGGGGTCGGGTAGCACAGATACGCAGTATTTT.

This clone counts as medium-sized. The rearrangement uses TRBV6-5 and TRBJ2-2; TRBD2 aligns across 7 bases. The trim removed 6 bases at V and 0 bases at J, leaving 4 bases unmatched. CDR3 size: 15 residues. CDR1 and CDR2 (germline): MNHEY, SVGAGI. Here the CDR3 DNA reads TGTGCCAGCAGCCGGGCGGGAGCGAACACCGGGGAGCTGTTTTTT. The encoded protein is CASSRAGANTGELFF.

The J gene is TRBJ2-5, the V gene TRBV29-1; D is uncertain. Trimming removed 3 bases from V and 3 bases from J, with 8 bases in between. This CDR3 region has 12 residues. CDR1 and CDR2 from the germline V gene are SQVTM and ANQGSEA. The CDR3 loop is CSVEGPEETQYF. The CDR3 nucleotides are TGCAGCGTTGAGGGCCCGGAAGAGACCCAGTACTTC.

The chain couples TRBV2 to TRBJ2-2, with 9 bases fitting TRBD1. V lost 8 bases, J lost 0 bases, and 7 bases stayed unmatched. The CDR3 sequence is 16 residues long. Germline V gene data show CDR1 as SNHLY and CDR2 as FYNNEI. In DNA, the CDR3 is TGTGCCAGCGAGAAGGGACAGGGCGCGAACACCGGGGAGCTGTTTTTT. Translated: CASEKGQGANTGELFF. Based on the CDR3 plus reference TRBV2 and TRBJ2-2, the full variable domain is EPEVTQTPSHQVTQMGQEVILRCVPISNHLYFYWYRQILGQKVEFLVSFYNNEISEKSEIFDDQFSVERPDGSNFTLKIRSTKLEDSAMYFCASEKGQGANTGELFFGEGSRLTVL.

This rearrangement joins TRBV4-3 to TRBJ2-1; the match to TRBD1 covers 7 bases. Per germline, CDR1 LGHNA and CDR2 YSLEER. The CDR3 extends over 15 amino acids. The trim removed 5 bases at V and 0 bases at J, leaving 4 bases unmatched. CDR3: CASSDRDSSYNEQFF. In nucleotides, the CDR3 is TGCGCCAGCAGCGACCGGGACAGCTCCTACAATGAGCAGTTCTTC.

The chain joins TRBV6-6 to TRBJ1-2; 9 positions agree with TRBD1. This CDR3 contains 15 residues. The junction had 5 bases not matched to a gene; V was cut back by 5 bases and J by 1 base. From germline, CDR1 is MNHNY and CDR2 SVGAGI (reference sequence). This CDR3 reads CASSPWDRVNYGYTF. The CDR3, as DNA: TGTGCCAGCAGTCCTTGGGACAGGGTTAACTATGGCTACACCTTC.

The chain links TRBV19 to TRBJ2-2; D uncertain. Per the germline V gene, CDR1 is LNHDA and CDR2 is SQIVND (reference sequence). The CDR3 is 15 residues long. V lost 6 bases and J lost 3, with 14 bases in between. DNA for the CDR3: TGTGCCAGTAGAGTCGCGGCAGTCTACACCGGGGAGCTGTTTTTT. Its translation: CASRVAAVYTGELFF.

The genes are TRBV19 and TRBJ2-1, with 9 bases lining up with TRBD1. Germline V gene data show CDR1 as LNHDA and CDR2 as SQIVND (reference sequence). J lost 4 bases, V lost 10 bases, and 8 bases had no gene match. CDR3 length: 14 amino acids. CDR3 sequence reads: CATKTGTGYNEQFF. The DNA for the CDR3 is TGTGCCACCAAAACCGGGACAGGGTACAATGAGCAGTTCTTC.

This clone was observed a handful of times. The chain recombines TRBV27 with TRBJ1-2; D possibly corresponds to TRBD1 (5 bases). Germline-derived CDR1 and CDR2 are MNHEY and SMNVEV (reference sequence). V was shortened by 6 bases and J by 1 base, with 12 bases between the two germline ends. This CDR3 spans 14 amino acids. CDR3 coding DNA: TGTGCCAGCAGCTCGCCGGGACGTAACTATGGCTACACCTTC. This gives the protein CASSSPGRNYGYTF.